The rows below give T cell receptor beta chains drawn from one sample of a study of blood T cell repertoires in COVID-19. Sequencing was performed with immunoSEQ multiplex PCR; in TCRdb, only in-frame clones are kept and a portion is missing. The table records about 400,000 clones, around 84% of them present only once. The material sequenced was peripheral blood. The origin of the receptors is a human donor in a cohort sampled during active COVID-19. Each CDR3 is given with its conserved first and last residue. The D gene is left open where the match is weak. A clone size is listed for some rows: how often the clone was seen (once, few, many), or a class if it is expanded.

V,size,D,J,DNA,CDR3
TRBV4-2,.,TRBD2,TRBJ2-7,TGTGCCAGCAGCCAGGGGGACTATCCGGGACTGGAGGTGTACTTC,CASSQGDYPGLEVYF
TRBV19,.,.,TRBJ2-7,TGTGCCAGTAGTCCCAACTCCTACGAGCAGTACTTC,CASSPNSYEQYF
TRBV5-1,.,.,TRBJ2-7,TGCGCCAGCAGCATGGACATCCGCTCCTACGAGCAGTACTTC,CASSMDIRSYEQYF
TRBV5-1,.,.,TRBJ1-1,TGCGCCAGCCTCGGCAGGGAGGCCTTGAACACTGAAGCTTTCTTT,CASLGREALNTEAFF
TRBV10-1,.,.,TRBJ2-1,TGCGCCAGCAGTGACAGGGCCAATGAGCAGTTCTTC,CASSDRANEQFF
TRBV5-1,.,TRBD1,TRBJ2-5,TGCGCCAGCAGCCGAGGAAGTAAGACAGGGTTACTTAGAGAGACCCAGTACTTC,CASSRGSKTGLLRETQYF
TRBV6-1,.,.,TRBJ2-1,TGTGCCAGCAGTGAAGCGGGGACATTGGACTACAATGAGCAGTTCTTC,CASSEAGTLDYNEQFF
TRBV18,.,.,TRBJ2-7,TGTGCCAGCTCAAAATCGGGGGACCACGAGCAGTACTTC,CASSKSGDHEQYF
TRBV2,few,TRBD2,TRBJ2-1,TGTGCCAGCAGTGTAGTCGGGACTAGCGGGGCTTCAGGAAAGTTCTTC,CASSVVGTSGASGKFF
TRBV5-1,.,TRBD1,TRBJ2-7,TGCGCCAGCAGCTTAACGGGACAGGGCCACGAGCAGTACTTC,CASSLTGQGHEQYF
TRBV11-2,.,TRBD2,TRBJ2-5,TGTGCCAGCAGCTTACCCGGCCTAGCGGGGAGTCAAGAGACCCAGTACTTC,CASSLPGLAGSQETQYF
TRBV6-4,.,TRBD2,TRBJ2-1,TGTGCCAGCAGTGACTCCGGGACTAGCGGTTACAATGAGCAGTTCTTC,CASSDSGTSGYNEQFF
TRBV5-1,.,.,TRBJ1-3,TGCGCCAGCGCCGCTGGCGGGGGGGCAGGGTCTGGAAACACCATATATTTT,CASAAGGGAGSGNTIYF
TRBV5-6,.,.,TRBJ2-1,TGTGCCAGCAGCTTGAGGGAGACTAACTCCTACAATGAGCAGTTCTTC,CASSLRETNSYNEQFF
TRBV7-2,.,TRBD2,TRBJ2-3,TGTGCCAGCAGCCCGGGGTGGGTAGCGGGGGGCTTGGGTACGCAGTATTTT,CASSPGWVAGGLGTQYF
TRBV7-2,few,.,TRBJ1-6,TGTGCCAGCAGCTTTGACAGAAATTCACCCCTCCACTTT,CASSFDRNSPLHF
TRBV4-2,few,TRBD2,TRBJ2-1,TGTGCCAGCAGCCCGACAAGGACCGAAGCGGGGAAAAATGAGCAGTTCTTC,CASSPTRTEAGKNEQFF
TRBV11-1,once,.,TRBJ1-4,TGTGCCAGCAGCTATACAGGGCGAACTAATGAAAAACTGTTTTTT,CASSYTGRTNEKLFF
TRBV19,.,.,TRBJ1-2,TGTGCCAGTAGTATAGAGGCAGGGGATTCGAGAGGCTACACCTTC,CASSIEAGDSRGYTF
TRBV30,.,TRBD1,TRBJ1-6,TGTGCCTGGGAGACTAAAGGGACAGGGTATAATTCACCCCTCCACTTT,CAWETKGTGYNSPLHF
TRBV7-9,.,TRBD1,TRBJ2-3,TGTGCCAGCAGCTTAGCGGACAGGGCGGACACAGATACGCAGTATTTT,CASSLADRADTDTQYF
TRBV9,.,TRBD2,TRBJ2-7,TGTGCCAGCAGCGTCGGGCTAGCGGGACGCTCCTACGAGCAGTACTTC,CASSVGLAGRSYEQYF
TRBV7-9,.,.,TRBJ2-5,TGTGCCAGCAGCTTAGCGGGGCCAGTCCAAGAGACCCAGTACTTC,CASSLAGPVQETQYF
TRBV28,.,.,TRBJ1-1,TGTGCCAGCATACCCGGGGGTCTCGACACTGAAGCTTTCTTT,CASIPGGLDTEAFF
TRBV5-1,.,TRBD2,TRBJ2-3,TGCGCCAGCAGCGTTACCGGGACTAGCGGGGGAAGAGATACGCAGTATTTT,CASSVTGTSGGRDTQYF
TRBV7-9,many,.,TRBJ1-2,TGTGCCAGCTCCTACGGGGGTCGCGACCATGGCTACACCTTC,CASSYGGRDHGYTF
TRBV2,once,TRBD2,TRBJ2-2,TGTGCCAGCAGTGATTCAGGACTAGATGTATCCGGGGAGCTGTTTTTT,CASSDSGLDVSGELFF
TRBV27,.,.,TRBJ2-7,TGTGCCAGCAGTTGGACTGGATCCTACGAGCAGTACTTC,CASSWTGSYEQYF
TRBV3-1/TRBV3-2,.,.,TRBJ1-2,TGTGCCAGCAGCCAAGATCTGGGAGGGGATGGCTACACCTTC,CASSQDLGGDGYTF
TRBV7-7,.,TRBD1,TRBJ2-2,TGTGCCAGCAGCTTAGTCGGGACAGGGGGGCCGAACACCGGGGAGCTGTTTTTT,CASSLVGTGGPNTGELFF
TRBV19,.,TRBD2,TRBJ2-3,TGTGCCAGTAGTACCCGTGAGCGGGAGGTATTTGGCACAGATACGCAGTATTTT,CASSTREREVFGTDTQYF
TRBV11-2,once,.,TRBJ2-7,TGTGCCAGCAGCCCGGCGGGACAGCGAAGTTACGAGCAGTACTTC,CASSPAGQRSYEQYF
TRBV7-8,.,.,TRBJ2-2,TGTGCCAGCAGCTTAGCCCCTGCCGGAGGTCCCACCGGGGAGCTGTTTTTT,CASSLAPAGGPTGELFF
TRBV19,once,.,TRBJ1-5,TGTGCCAGTACCCCAGGGGTGAGGAATCAGCCCCAGCATTTT,CASTPGVRNQPQHF
TRBV18,.,TRBD1,TRBJ2-3,TGTGCCAGCTCACCCCCACGGCTCGACAGGGGTAGAACAGATACGCAGTATTTT,CASSPPRLDRGRTDTQYF
TRBV5-1,.,TRBD2,TRBJ2-3,TGCGCCAGCAGCTTGGGCGGGGGGGCAGATACGCAGTATTTT,CASSLGGGADTQYF